This T cell receptor beta chain came from a study of monozygotic twins with inflammatory bowel disease. TCRdb derives one entry per CDR3 protein from the 5' RACE reads, leaving out DNA. This repertoire includes roughly 160,000 distinct CDR3 sequences. The receptor was derived from a human donor with ulcerative colitis or Crohn's disease, or a healthy co-twin of an affected twin (not recorded which). The sequenced sample consisted of blood.

CDR3 in amino acids: CAISGPSYEQYF. V gene TRBV10-3 combines with J gene TRBJ2-7. The germline V gene has CDR1 ENHRY and CDR2 SYGVKD. This CDR3 contains 12 residues.